Presented here are 10 T cell receptor beta chains from one specimen sequenced in a study of CD8 T cells in Susac syndrome. The RNA, about 0.45 to 1 ug, was put through reverse transcription using random hexamers. One entry per CDR3 protein, called by TCRdb with MiXCR from the immunoSEQ multiplex PCR reads. The table shows about 140,000 distinct CDR3 sequences, with roughly 94% occurring only once. Sequencing input: CD4+ T cells from PBMCs. The receptors come from a human donor with Susac syndrome.

CDR3 bases: TGTGCCAGCAGTTACGACGGGGCCTACGAGCAGTACTTC. It translates to CASSYDGAYEQYF. The chain is built from TRBV6-6 and TRBJ2-7; possibly TRBD2 for D (5 bases). Trimming pared 2 bases from V and 2 bases from J, leaving 7 bases between. The length of the CDR3 is 13 residues. Germline V gene data show CDR1 as MNHNY and CDR2 as SVGAGI (reference sequence).

The genes are TRBV20-1 and TRBJ2-3, with D perhaps TRBD1 or TRBD2 (5 bases each). From germline, CDR1 is DFQATT and CDR2 SNEGSKA (reference sequence). The CDR3 is made up of 12 amino acids. Trimming pared 4 bases from V and 2 bases from J, leaving 7 bases between. The CDR3, as DNA: TGCAGTGCTACCGGGGCCACAGATACGCAGTATTTT. Residues: CSATGATDTQYF.

The V and J genes are TRBV5-1 and TRBJ2-1, with TRBD1 matching over 9 bases. Trimming removed 9 bases from V and 6 bases from J; junction bases left unmatched: 7. Germline lookup yields CDR1 SGHRS and CDR2 YFSETQ. The CDR3 extends over 13 amino acids. As DNA, the CDR3 is TGCGCCACTGGACAGGGGTTAAGCAATGAGCAGTTCTTC. Amino acids: CATGQGLSNEQFF. The full variable domain, its missing parts supplied by reference TRBV5-1 and TRBJ2-1, is KAGVTQTPRYLIKTRGQQVTLSCSPISGHRSVSWYQQTPGQGLQFLFEYFSETQRNKGNFPGRFSGRQFSNSRSEMNVSTLELGDSALYLCATGQGLSNEQFFGPGTRLTVL.

This chain links TRBV15 with TRBJ1-1, with TRBD1 matching over 7 bases. Germline lookup yields CDR1 LNHNV and CDR2 YYDKDF (reference sequence). V lost 0 bases and J lost 4; bases outside the gene matches: 8. The CDR3 spans 16 residues. CDR3 nucleotides: TGTGCCACCAGCAGAGATCCCAGGACAGGCGGCACTGAAGCTTTCTTT. Amino acids: CATSRDPRTGGTEAFF.

The rearrangement uses TRBV7-2 and TRBJ1-1; 7 bases line up with TRBD1. Looked up from germline, CDR1 is SGHTA and CDR2 is FQGNSA. The CDR3 length is 13 residues. J gave up 7 bases and V 5 bases, and 7 bases lay outside the gene matches. The CDR3 DNA follows: TGTGCCAGCAGCGTAGGAAGACAGGGTGAAGCTTTCTTT. Translated, it gives CASSVGRQGEAFF. The complete variable domain, with remaining parts taken from reference TRBV7-2 and TRBJ1-1, reads GAGVSQSPSNKVTEKGKDVELRCDPISGHTALYWYRQSLGQGLEFLIYFQGNSAPDKSGLPSDRFSAERTGGSVSTLTIQRTQQEDSAVYLCASSVGRQGEAFFGQGTRLTVV.

J is TRBJ2-7 and V is TRBV7-2; D remains ambiguous. CDR1 and CDR2 from the germline V gene are SGHTA and FQGNSA. V was pared by 8 bases and J by 0 bases, with 11 bases between. This CDR3 contains 13 residues. CDR3 amino acids: CASANSNSYEQYF. Written as DNA, the CDR3 is TGTGCCAGCGCTAACAGTAACTCCTACGAGCAGTACTTC.

This clonotype was seen more than once but under ten times. The chain is built from TRBV18 and TRBJ2-5; D is unclear. V was trimmed by 3 bases and J by 5 bases, leaving 10 bases between them. CDR3 length: 13 amino acids. Germline lookup yields CDR1 KGHSH and CDR2 LQKENI. The CDR3 DNA sequence: TGTGCCAGCTCACCTTCGGGTGGGGAGACCCAGTACTTC. Translating gives CASSPSGGETQYF.

The chain employs TRBV12-3 or TRBV12-4 and TRBJ1-3; 10 bases are a match to TRBD1. The ends lost 5 bases at V and 4 bases at J; junction bases unmatched: 11. The CDR3 has 17 residues. CDR3 loop: CASSPWTGGRQGNTIYF. As DNA, the CDR3 is TGTGCCAGCAGTCCGTGGACAGGGGGGCGACAAGGAAACACCATATATTTT.

The rearrangement uses TRBV24-1 and TRBJ2-1, with 9 bases lining up with TRBD1. V lost 7 bases, J lost 7 bases, and 4 bases stayed unmatched. This CDR3 region has 13 residues. CDR1 and CDR2 from the germline V gene are KGHDR and SFDVKD. CDR3 sequence: CATRDRGRNEQFF. DNA of the CDR3: TGTGCCACCAGGGACAGGGGCCGAAATGAGCAGTTCTTC.

CDR3 bases: TGTGCCAGCAGCATCGGGGCCAACGTCCTGACTTTC. Its translation is CASSIGANVLTF. The V gene is TRBV12-3 or TRBV12-4, the J gene TRBJ2-6; D uncertain. The CDR3 covers 12 residues. V shed 6 bases and J shed 4 bases, with 4 bases lying between them.